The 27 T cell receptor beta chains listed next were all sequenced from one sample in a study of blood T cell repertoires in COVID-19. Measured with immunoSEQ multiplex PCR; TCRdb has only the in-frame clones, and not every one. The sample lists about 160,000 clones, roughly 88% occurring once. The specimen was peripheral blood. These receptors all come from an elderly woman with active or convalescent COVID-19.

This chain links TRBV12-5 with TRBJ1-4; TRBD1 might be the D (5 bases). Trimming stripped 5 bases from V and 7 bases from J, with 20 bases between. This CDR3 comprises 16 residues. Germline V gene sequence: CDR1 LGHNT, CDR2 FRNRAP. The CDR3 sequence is CASGPSTETASEKLFF. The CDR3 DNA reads TGTGCTAGTGGTCCTTCTACAGAGACAGCAAGTGAAAAACTGTTTTTT.

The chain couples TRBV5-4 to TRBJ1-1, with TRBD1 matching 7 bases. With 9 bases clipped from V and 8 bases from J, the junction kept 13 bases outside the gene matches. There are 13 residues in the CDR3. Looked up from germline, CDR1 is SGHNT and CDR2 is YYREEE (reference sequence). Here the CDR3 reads CAIRLGTASEAFF. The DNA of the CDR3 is TGTGCCATTCGACTCGGGACAGCGTCCGAAGCTTTCTTT.

DNA of the CDR3: TGCAGCGTTGAAAAAGGTACAGGGGGAGGAACTGAAGCTTTCTTT. Amino acids: CSVEKGTGGGTEAFF. The chain links TRBV29-1 to TRBJ1-1; TRBD1 agrees at 8 bases. Germline CDR1 reads SQVTM; CDR2 reads ANQGSEA. Losses at the gene ends were 2 bases for V and 5 bases for J; bases not matched to a gene: 10. The CDR3 contains 15 residues. The full variable domain, rest sourced from reference TRBV29-1 and TRBJ1-1, is SAVISQKPSRDICQRGTSLTIQCQVDSQVTMMFWYRQQPGQSLTLIATANQGSEATYESGFVIDKFPISRPNLTFSTLTVSNMSPEDSSIYLCSVEKGTGGGTEAFFGQGTRLTVV.

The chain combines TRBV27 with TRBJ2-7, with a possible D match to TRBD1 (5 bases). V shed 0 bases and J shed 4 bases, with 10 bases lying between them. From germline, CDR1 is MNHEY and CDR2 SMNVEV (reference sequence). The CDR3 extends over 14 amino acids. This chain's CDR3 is CASSLSDSVYEQYF. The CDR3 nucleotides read TGTGCCAGCAGTTTATCAGACAGCGTGTACGAGCAGTACTTC.

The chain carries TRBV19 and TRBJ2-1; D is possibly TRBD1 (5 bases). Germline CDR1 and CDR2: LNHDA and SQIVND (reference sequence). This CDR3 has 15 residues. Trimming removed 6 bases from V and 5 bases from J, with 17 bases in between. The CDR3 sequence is CASSLRGQSDNEQFF. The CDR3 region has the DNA TGTGCCAGTAGCCTAAGGGGCCAGTCGGACAATGAGCAGTTCTTC.

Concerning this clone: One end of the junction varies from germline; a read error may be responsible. CDR3 loop: CASSLGSQGAGTGELFF. The CDR3 DNA reads as TGTGCTAGCAGCTTAGGGTCCCAGGGGGCAGGCACCGGGGAGCTGTTTTTT. This chain connects TRBV7-7 to TRBJ2-2; the match to TRBD1 covers 8 bases. In germline, CDR1 is SSHAT, CDR2 FNYEAQ (reference sequence). The CDR3 contains 17 residues.

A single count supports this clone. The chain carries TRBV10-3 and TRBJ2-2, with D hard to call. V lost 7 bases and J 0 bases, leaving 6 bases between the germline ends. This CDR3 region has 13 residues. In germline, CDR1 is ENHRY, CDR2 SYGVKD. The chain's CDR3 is CAITSANTGELFF. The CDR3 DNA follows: TGTGCCATCACCTCGGCGAACACCGGGGAGCTGTTTTTT.

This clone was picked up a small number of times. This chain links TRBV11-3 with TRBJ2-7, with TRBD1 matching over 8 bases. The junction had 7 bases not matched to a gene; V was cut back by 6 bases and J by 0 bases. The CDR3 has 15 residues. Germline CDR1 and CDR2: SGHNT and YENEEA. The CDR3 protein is CASSPTGARSYEQYF. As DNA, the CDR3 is TGTGCCAGCAGTCCGACAGGGGCCCGCTCCTACGAGCAGTACTTC.

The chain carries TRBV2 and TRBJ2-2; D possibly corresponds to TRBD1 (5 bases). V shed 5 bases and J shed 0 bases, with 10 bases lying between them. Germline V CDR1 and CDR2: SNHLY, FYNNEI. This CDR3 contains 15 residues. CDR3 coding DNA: TGTGCCAGCAGTACGACCAGGGCGAACACCGGGGAGCTGTTTTTT. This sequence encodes CASSTTRANTGELFF.

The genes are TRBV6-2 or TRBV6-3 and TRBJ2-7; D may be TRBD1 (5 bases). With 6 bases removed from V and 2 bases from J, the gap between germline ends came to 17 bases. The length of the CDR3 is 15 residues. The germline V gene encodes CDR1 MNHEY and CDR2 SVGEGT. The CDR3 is CASSLQQATAYEQYF. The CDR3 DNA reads TGTGCCAGCAGCCTCCAACAGGCGACCGCCTACGAGCAGTACTTC.

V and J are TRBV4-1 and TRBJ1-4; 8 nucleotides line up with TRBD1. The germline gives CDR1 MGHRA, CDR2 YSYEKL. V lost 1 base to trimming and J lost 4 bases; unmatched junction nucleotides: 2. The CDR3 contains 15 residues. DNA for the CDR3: TGCGCCAGCAGCCAAGGGACAGGGAGTAATGAAAAACTGTTTTTT. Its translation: CASSQGTGSNEKLFF.

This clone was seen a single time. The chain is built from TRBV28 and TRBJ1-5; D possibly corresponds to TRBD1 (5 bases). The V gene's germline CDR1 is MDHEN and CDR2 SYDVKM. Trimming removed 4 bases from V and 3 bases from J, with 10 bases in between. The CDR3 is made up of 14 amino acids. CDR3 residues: CASSYRDFNQPQHF. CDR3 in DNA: TGTGCCAGCAGTTATCGGGACTTCAATCAGCCCCAGCATTTT. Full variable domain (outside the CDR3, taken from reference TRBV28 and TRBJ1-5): DVKVTQSSRYLVKRTGEKVFLECVQDMDHENMFWYRQDPGLGLRLIYFSYDVKMKEKGDIPEGYSVSREKKERFSLILESASTNQTSMYLCASSYRDFNQPQHFGDGTRLSIL.

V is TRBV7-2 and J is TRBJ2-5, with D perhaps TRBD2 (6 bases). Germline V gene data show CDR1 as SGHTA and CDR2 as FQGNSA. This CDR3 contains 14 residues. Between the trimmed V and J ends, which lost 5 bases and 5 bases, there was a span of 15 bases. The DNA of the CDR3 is TGTGCCAGCAGCCTAGATAAGGGGAGGGAGACCCAGTACTTC. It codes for CASSLDKGRETQYF.

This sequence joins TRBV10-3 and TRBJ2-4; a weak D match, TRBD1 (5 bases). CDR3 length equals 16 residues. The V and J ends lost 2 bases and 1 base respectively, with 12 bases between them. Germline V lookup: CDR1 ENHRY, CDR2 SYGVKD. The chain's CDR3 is CAISEGQGLAKNIQYF. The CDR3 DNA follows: TGTGCCATCAGTGAGGGTCAGGGTCTCGCCAAAAACATTCAGTACTTC.

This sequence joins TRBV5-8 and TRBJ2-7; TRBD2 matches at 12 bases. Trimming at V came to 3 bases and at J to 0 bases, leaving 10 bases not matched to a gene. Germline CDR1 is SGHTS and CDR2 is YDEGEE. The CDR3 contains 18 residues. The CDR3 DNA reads TGTGCCAGCAGCTCCCGACTAGCGGGGGCCGCTAGCTCCTACGAGCAGTACTTC. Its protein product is CASSSRLAGAASSYEQYF.

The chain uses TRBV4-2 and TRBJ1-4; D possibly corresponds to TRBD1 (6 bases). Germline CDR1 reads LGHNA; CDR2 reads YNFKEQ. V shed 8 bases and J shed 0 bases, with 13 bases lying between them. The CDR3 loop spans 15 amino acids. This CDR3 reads CASSPGTTTNEKLFF. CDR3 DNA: TGTGCCAGCTCCCCCGGGACAACAACTAATGAAAAACTGTTTTTT.

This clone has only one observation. The CDR3 here is CATSAGTGVSKVTQYF. CDR3 coding DNA: TGTGCCACCAGTGCGGGGACAGGGGTCAGCAAGGTTACGCAGTATTTT. V is TRBV24-1 and J is TRBJ2-3, with TRBD1 matching 10 bases. This CDR3 is built from 16 residues. Per germline, CDR1 KGHDR and CDR2 SFDVKD. V lost 5 bases, J lost 8 bases, and 12 bases stayed unmatched.

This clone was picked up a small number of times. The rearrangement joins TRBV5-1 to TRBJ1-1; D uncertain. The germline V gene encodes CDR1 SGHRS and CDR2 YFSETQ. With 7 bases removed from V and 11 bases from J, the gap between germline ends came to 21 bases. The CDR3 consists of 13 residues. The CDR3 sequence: CASRDMWGGVAFF. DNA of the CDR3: TGCGCCAGCCGGGATATGTGGGGAGGTGTGGCTTTCTTT.

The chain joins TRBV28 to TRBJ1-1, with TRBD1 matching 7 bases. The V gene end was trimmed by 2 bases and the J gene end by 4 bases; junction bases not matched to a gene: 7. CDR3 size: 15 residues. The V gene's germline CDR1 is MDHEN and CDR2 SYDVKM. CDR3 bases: TGTGCCAGCAGTTTAGCGAAACAGGGGCCCACTGAAGCTTTCTTT. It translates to CASSLAKQGPTEAFF.

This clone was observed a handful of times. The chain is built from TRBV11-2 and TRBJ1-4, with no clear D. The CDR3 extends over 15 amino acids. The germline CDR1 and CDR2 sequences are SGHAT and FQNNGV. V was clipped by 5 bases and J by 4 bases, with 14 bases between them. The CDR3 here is CASSIPTGVNEKLFF. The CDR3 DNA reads TGTGCCAGCAGCATACCGACGGGAGTTAATGAAAAACTGTTTTTT. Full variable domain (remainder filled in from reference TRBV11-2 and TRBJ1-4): EAGVAQSPRYKIIEKRQSVAFWCNPISGHATLYWYQQILGQGPKLLIQFQNNGVVDDSQLPKDRFSAERLKGVDSTLKIQPAKLEDSAVYLCASSIPTGVNEKLFFGSGTQLSVL.

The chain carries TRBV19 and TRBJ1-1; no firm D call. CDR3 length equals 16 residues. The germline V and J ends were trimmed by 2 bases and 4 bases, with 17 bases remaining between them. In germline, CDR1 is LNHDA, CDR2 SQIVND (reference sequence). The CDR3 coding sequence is TGTGCCAGTAGTATAAGGAGGCCCACTCATGGCACTGAAGCTTTCTTT. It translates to CASSIRRPTHGTEAFF. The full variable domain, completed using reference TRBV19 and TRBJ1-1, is DGGITQSPKYLFRKEGQNVTLSCEQNLNHDAMYWYRQDPGQGLRLIYYSQIVNDFQKGDIAEGYSVSREKKESFPLTVTSAQKNPTAFYLCASSIRRPTHGTEAFFGQGTRLTVV.

DNA of the CDR3: TGTGCCAGTAACGCGAAAGACAGGGAACATTCACCCCTCCACTTT. Amino acids: CASNAKDREHSPLHF. This chain uses TRBV19 with TRBJ1-6, with 7 nucleotides matching TRBD1. V lost 7 bases, J lost 8 bases, and 11 bases stayed unmatched. CDR3 length equals 15 residues. Looked up from germline, CDR1 is LNHDA and CDR2 is SQIVND (reference sequence).

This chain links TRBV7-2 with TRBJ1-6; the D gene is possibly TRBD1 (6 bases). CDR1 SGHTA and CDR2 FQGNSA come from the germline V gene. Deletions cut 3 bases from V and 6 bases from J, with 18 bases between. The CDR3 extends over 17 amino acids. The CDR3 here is CASSFLLPPDSNSPLHF. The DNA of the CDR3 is TGTGCCAGCAGCTTTTTATTACCCCCGGACAGTAATTCACCCCTCCACTTT.

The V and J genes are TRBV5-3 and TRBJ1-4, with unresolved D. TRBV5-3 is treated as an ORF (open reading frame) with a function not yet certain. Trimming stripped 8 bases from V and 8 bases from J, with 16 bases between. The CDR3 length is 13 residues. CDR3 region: CASQLGYREKLFF. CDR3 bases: TGTGCCAGCCAGCTCGGGTATAGAGAAAAACTGTTTTTT.

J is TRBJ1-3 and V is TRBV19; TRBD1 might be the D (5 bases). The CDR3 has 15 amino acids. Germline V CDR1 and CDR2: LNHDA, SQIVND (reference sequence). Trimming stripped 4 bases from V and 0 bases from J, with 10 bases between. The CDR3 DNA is TGTGCCAGTAGTAATCGACAGAGCTCTGGAAACACCATATATTTT. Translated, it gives CASSNRQSSGNTIYF.

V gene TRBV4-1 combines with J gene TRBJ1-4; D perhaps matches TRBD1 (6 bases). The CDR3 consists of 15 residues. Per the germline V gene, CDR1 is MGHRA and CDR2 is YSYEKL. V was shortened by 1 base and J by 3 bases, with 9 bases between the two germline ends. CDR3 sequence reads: CASSQVGASNEKLFF. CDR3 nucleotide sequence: TGCGCCAGCAGCCAAGTGGGGGCATCTAATGAAAAACTGTTTTTT.

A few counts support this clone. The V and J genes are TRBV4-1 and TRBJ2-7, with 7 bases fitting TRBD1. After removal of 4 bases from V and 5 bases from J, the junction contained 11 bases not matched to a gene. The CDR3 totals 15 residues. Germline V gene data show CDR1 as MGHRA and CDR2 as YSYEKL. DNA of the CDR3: TGCGCCAGCAGCCCGCGACAGGGCCAAGTTCACGAGCAGTACTTC. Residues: CASSPRQGQVHEQYF.